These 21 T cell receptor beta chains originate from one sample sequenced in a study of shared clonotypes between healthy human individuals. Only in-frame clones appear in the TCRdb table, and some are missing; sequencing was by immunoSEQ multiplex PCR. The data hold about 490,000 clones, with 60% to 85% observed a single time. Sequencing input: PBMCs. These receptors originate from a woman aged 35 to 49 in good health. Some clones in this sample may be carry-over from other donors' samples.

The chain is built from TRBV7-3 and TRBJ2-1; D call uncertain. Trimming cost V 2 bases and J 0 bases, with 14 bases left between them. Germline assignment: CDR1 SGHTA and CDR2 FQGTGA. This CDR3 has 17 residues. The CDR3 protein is CASSLFPLSTSYNEQFF. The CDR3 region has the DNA TGTGCCAGCAGCTTATTCCCCCTCTCAACCTCCTACAATGAGCAGTTCTTC.

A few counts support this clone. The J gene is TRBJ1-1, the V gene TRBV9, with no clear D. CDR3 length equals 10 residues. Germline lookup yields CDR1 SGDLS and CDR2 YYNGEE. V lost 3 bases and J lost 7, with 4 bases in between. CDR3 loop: CASSGNEAFF. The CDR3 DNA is TGTGCCAGCAGCGGGAATGAAGCTTTCTTT. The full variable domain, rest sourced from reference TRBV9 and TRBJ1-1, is DSGVTQTPKHLITATGQRVTLRCSPRSGDLSVYWYQQSLDQGLQFLIQYYNGEERAKGNILERFSAQQFPDLHSELNLSSLELGDSALYFCASSGNEAFFGQGTRLTVV.

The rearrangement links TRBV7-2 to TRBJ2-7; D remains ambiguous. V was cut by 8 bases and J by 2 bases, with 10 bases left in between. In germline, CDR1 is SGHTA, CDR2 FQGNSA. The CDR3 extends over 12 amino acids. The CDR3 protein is CASLGLTYEQYF. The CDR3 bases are TGTGCCAGCCTGGGTCTCACCTACGAGCAGTACTTC. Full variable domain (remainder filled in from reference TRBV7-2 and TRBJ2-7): GAGVSQSPSNKVTEKGKDVELRCDPISGHTALYWYRQSLGQGLEFLIYFQGNSAPDKSGLPSDRFSAERTGGSVSTLTIQRTQQEDSAVYLCASLGLTYEQYFGPGTRLTVT.

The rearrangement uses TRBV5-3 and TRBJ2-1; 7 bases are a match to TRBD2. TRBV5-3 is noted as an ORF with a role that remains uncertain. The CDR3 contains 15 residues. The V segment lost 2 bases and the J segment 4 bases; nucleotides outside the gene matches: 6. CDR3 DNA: TGTGCCAGAAGCTTTTGGCTAGCGGAATACAATGAGCAGTTCTTC. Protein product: CARSFWLAEYNEQFF.

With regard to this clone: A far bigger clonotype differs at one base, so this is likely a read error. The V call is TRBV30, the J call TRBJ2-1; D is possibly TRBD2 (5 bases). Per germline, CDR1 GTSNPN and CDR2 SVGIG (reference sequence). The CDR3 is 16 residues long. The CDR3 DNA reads TGTGCCTGGAGTGTAGGTGGGAGCGCCACCTACAATGAGCAGCTCTTC. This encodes CAWSVGGSATYNEQLF.

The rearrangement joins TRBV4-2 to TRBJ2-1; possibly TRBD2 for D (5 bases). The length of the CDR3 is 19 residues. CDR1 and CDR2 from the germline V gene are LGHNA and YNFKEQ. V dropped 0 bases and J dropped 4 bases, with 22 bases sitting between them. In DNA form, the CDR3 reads TGTGCCAGCAGCCAAGAACCGATAAACGTGGGAGTGGGTTACAATGAGCAGTTCTTC. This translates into CASSQEPINVGVGYNEQFF.

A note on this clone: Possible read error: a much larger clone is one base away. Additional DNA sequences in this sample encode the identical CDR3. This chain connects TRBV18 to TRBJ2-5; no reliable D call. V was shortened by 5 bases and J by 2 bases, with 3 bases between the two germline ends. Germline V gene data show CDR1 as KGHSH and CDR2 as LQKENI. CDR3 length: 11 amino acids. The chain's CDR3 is CASSTQETQYF. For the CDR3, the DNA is TGTGCCAGCTCAACACAAGAGACCCAGTACTTC.

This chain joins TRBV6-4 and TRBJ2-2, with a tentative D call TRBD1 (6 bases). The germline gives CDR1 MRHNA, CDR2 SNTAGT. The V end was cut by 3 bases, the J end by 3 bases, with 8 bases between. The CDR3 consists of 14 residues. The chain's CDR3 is CASSEDRYTGELFF. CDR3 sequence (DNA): TGTGCCAGCAGTGAGGACAGATACACCGGGGAGCTGTTTTTT.

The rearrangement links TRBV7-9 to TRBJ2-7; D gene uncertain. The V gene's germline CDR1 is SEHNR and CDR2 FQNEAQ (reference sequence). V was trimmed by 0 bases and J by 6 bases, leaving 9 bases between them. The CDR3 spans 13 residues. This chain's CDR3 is CASSLAALFEQYF. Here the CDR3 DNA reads TGTGCCAGCAGCTTAGCGGCTCTTTTCGAGCAGTACTTC.

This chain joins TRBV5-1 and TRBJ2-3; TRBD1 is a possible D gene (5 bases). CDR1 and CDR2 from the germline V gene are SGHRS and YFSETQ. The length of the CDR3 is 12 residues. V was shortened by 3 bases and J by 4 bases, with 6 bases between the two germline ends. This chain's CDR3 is CASSSGSDTQYF. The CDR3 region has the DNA TGCGCCAGCAGCTCAGGGTCAGATACGCAGTATTTT.

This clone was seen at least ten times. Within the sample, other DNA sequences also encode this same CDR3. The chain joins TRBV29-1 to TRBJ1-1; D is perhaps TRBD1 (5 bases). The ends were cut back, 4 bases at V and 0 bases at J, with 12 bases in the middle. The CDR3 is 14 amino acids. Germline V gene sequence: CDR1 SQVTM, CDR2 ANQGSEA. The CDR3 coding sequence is TGCAGCGTTGTTAATCCAGGGATGAACACTGAAGCTTTCTTT. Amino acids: CSVVNPGMNTEAFF.

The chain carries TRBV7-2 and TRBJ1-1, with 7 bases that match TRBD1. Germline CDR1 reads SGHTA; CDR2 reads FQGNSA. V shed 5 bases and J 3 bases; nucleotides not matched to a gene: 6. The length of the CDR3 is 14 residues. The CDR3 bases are TGTGCCAGCAGCCCAGGTGACAGGGACACTGAAGCTTTCTTT. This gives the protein CASSPGDRDTEAFF.

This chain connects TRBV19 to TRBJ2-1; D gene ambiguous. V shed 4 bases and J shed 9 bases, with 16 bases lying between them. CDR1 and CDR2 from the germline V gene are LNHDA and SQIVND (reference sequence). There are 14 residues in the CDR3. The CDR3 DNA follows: TGTGCCAGTAGTACTCGGATGGGATTGATTGAGCAGTTCTTC. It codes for CASSTRMGLIEQFF.

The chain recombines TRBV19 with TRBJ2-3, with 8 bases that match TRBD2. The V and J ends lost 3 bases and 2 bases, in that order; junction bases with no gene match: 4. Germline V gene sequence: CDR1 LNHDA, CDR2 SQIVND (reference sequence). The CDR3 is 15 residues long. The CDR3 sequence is CASSIAGGSTDTQYF. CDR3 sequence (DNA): TGTGCCAGTAGTATCGCGGGAGGTTCCACAGATACGCAGTATTTT.

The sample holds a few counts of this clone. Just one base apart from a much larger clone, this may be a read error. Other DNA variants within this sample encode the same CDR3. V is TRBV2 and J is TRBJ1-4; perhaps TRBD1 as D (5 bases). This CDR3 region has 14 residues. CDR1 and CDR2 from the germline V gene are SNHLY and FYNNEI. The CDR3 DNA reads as TGCGCCACGGCTTTGGGGCAGTCTAATGAAAAACTGTTTTTT. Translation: CATALGQSNEKLFF.

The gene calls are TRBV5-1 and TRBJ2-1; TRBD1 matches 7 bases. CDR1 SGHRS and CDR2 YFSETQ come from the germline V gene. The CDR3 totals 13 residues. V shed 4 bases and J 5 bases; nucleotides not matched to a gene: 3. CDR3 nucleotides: TGCGCCAGCAGCCCCGACAGGGACAATGAGCAGTTCTTC. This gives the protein CASSPDRDNEQFF. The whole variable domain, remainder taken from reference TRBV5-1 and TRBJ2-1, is KAGVTQTPRYLIKTRGQQVTLSCSPISGHRSVSWYQQTPGQGLQFLFEYFSETQRNKGNFPGRFSGRQFSNSRSEMNVSTLELGDSALYLCASSPDRDNEQFFGPGTRLTVL.

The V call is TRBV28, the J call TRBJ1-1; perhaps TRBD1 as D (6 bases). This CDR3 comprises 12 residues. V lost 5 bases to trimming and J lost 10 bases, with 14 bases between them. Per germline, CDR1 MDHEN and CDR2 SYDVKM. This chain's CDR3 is CASSPTGVGAFF. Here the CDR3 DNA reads TGTGCCAGCAGTCCGACAGGAGTAGGAGCTTTCTTT.

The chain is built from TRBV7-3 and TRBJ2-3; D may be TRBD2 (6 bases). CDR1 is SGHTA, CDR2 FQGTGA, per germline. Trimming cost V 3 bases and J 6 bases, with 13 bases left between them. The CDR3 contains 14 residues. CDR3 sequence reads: CASSFGGNGDTQYF. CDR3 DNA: TGTGCCAGCAGCTTTGGAGGGAACGGGGATACGCAGTATTTT.

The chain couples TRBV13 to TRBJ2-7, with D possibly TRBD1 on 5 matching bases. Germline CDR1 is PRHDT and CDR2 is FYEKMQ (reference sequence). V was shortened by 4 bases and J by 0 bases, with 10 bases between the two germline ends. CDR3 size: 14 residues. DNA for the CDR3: TGTGCCAGCAGCTCGACAGCGTCCTCCTACGAGCAGTACTTC. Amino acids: CASSSTASSYEQYF.

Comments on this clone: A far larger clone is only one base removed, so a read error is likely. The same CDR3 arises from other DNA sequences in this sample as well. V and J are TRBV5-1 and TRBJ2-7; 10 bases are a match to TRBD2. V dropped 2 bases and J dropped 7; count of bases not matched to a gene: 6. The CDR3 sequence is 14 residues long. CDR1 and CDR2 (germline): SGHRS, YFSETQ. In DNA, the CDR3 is TGCGCCAGCAGCTTTCGAGCGGGAGGGTATGAGCAGTACTTC. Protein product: CASSFRAGGYEQYF.

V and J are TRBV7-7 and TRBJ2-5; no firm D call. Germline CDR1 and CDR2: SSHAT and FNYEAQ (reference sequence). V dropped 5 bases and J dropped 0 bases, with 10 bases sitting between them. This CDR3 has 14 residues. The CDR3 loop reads CASSARLYQETQYF. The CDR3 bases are TGTGCCAGCAGCGCCCGATTGTACCAAGAGACCCAGTACTTC.